The entry that follows covers one T cell receptor beta chain sequence. The antigen remains unidentified. These data come from a study of cytomegalovirus exposure and HLA in healthy donors. TCRdb keeps only in-frame clones here, not all; method: immunoSEQ multiplex PCR. The data hold fewer than 200,000 clones, with 85% observed a single time. Study outcomes and limitations: Among TCR sequences, most were rare, though some public TCRs appeared in many donors.

The V gene lost 7 bases and the J gene lost 1 base, with 16 bases spanning the gap. Looked up from germline, CDR1 is MNHEY and CDR2 is SVGAGI. The CDR3 spans 15 residues. V is TRBV6-5 and J is TRBJ1-1; D ambiguous. This receptor was identified in a man between 18 and 29 years old in good health and CMV-seropositive. The sequenced material came from PBMCs. CDR3 loop: CASKEEGSGNTEAFF. For the CDR3, the DNA is TGTGCCAGCAAAGAGGAGGGATCGGGGAACACTGAAGCTTTCTTT.